The clone carrying this TCR beta chain was found a few times. What it recognizes is unknown. The data derive from a study of CD8 T cells in ankylosing spondylitis. Broader study findings: In synovial fluid and blood from reactive arthritis, some motif variants were previously reported. The authors reported significant enrichment of disease-linked clones in matched ankylosing spondylitis synovial fluid. Blood of patients with ankylosing spondylitis appeared to be characterized by a TCR beta motif of eight highly homologous variants.

The CDR3 covers 16 residues. Trimming shortened V by 1 base and J by 2 bases, and 12 bases separated the two germline ends. Germline CDR1 is LGHNA and CDR2 is YNFKEQ. TCR beta libraries were made by quantitative 5'-RACE with molecular barcodes. One entry per CDR3 protein, called by TCRdb with MiXCR from the 5' RACE reads. In the table there are around 770,000 distinct CDR3 sequences, 12% of which are singletons. V usage is TRBV4-2 and J usage is TRBJ2-1, with D maybe TRBD2 (6 bases). The sequenced sample consisted of blood, either unsorted or a sorted T cell fraction (not recorded which). The receptor comes from a male donor with ankylosing spondylitis. The CDR3 reads CASSQGSSAPYNEQFF. CDR3 nucleotides: TGTGCCAGCAGCCAAGGTTCTAGCGCCCCCTACAATGAGCAGTTCTTC.